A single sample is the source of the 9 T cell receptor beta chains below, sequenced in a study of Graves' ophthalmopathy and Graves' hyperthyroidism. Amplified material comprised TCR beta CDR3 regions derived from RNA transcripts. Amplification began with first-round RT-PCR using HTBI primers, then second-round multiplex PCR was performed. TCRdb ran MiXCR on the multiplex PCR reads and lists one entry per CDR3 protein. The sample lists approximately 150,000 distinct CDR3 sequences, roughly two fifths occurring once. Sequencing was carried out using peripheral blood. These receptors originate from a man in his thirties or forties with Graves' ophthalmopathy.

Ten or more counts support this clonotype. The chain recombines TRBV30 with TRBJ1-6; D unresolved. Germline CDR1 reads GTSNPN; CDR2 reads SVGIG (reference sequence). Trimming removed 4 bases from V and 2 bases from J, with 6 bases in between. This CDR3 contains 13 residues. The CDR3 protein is CAWTSAYNSPLHF. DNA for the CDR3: TGTGCCTGGACGTCGGCCTATAATTCACCCCTCCACTTT.

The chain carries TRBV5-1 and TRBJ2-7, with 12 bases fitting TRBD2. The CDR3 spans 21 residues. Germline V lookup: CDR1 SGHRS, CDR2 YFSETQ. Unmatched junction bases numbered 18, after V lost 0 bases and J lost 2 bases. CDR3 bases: TGCGCCAGCAGCTTGGGACAGGACCTTGGGCCGCTAGCGGGAGGGCCCTACGAGCAGTACTTC. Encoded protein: CASSLGQDLGPLAGGPYEQYF.

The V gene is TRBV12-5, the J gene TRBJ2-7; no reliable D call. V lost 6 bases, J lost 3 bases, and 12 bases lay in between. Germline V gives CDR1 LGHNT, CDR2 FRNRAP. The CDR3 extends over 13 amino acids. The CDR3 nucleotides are TGTGCTAGTGGCTCGACGGCTAACTACGAGCAGTACTTC. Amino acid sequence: CASGSTANYEQYF.

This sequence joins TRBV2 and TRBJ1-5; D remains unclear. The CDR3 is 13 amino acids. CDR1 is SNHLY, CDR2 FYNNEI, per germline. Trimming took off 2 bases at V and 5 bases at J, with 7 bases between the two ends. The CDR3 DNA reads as TGTGCCAGCAGTGAAACGGGGTATCAGCCCCAGCATTTT. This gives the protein CASSETGYQPQHF. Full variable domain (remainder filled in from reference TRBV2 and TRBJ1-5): EPEVTQTPSHQVTQMGQEVILRCVPISNHLYFYWYRQILGQKVEFLVSFYNNEISEKSEIFDDQFSVERPDGSNFTLKIRSTKLEDSAMYFCASSETGYQPQHFGDGTRLSIL.

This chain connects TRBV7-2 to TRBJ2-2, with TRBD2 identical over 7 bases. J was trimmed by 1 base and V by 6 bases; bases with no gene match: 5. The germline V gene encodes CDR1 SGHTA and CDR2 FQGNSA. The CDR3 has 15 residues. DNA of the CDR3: TGTGCCAGCAGGAATACGGGAGGGAACACCGGGGAGCTGTTTTTT. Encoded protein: CASRNTGGNTGELFF.

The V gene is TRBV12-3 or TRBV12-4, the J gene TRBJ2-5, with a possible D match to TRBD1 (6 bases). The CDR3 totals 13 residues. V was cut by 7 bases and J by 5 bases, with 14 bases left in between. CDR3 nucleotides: TGTGCCAGCACCCGACAGGCTTGGGAGACCCAGTACTTC. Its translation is CASTRQAWETQYF.

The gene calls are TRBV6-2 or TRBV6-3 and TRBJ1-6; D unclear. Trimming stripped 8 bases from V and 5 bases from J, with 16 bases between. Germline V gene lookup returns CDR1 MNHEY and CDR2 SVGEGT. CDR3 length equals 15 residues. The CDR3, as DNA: TGTGCCAGCGGAGACGGGTTTTTCGATAATTCACCCCTCCACTTT. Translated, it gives CASGDGFFDNSPLHF.

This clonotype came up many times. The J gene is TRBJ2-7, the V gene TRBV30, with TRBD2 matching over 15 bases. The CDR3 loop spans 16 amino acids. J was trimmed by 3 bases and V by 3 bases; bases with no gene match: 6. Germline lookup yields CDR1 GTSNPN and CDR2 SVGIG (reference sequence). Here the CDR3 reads CAWSGLAGGPVYEQYF. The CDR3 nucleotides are TGTGCCTGGAGCGGACTAGCGGGAGGGCCCGTCTACGAGCAGTACTTC.

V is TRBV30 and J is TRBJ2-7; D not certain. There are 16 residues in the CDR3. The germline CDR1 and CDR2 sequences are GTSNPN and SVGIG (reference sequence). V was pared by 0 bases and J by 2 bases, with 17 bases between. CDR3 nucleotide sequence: TGTGCCTGGAGTGTGAAATTTTCGAGACAAGCCTACGAGCAGTACTTC. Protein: CAWSVKFSRQAYEQYF.